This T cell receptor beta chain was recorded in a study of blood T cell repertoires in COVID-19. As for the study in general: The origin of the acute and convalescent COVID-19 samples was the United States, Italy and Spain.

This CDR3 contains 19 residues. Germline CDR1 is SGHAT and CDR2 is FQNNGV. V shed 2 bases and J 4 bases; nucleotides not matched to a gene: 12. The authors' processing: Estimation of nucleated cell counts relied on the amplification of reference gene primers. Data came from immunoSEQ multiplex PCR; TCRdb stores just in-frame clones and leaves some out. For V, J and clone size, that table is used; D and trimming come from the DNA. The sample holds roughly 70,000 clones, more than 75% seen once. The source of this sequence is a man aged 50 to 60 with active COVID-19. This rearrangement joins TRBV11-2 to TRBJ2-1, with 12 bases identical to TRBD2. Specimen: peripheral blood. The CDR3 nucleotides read TGTGCCAGCAGCTTAAGTCCTAGCGGGAGGGTCCTACGGTACAATGAGCAGTTCTTC. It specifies CASSLSPSGRVLRYNEQFF.